The rows below give T cell receptor beta chains drawn from one sample of a study of human T cells and chemical hapten exposure. MiXCR, run by TCRdb on the 5' RACE reads, gives a single entry per CDR3 protein. The sample holds under 85,000 distinct CDR3 sequences, approximately 8% seen once. All receptors derive from a male donor in good health. The CDR3 runs from the conserved cysteine through the conserved F or W. A D gene is named only where the DNA matches it firmly. The size entry is marked missing in some rows and otherwise reads once, few, many or a size class.

v_gene,j_gene,d_gene,abundance,CDR3nt,CDR3aa
TRBV10-3,TRBJ2-7,TRBD2,many,TGTGCCATCAGTGAGCGGGGGGAGTCCTACGAGCAGTACTTC,CAISERGESYEQYF
TRBV2,TRBJ2-2,NA,NA,TGTGCCAGCAGCAGGGACATAGCCGGGGAGCTGTTTTTT,CASSRDIAGELFF
TRBV5-1,TRBJ2-3,NA,many,TGCGCCAGCAGCTTGGAAGTTACGCAGTATTTT,CASSLEVTQYF
TRBV18,TRBJ1-3,NA,few,TGTGCCAGCTCACCTCGCCAAGTCAGCTCTGGAAACACCATATATTTT,CASSPRQVSSGNTIYF
TRBV6-1,TRBJ2-7,NA,NA,TGTGCCAGCGTGAAGGGGACGGCTTACGAGCAGTACTTC,CASVKGTAYEQYF
TRBV2,TRBJ2-7,TRBD2,few,TGTGCCAGCAGTGAAGCCGGGGGGTTGAGTCCCTACGAGCAGTACTTC,CASSEAGGLSPYEQYF
TRBV29-1,TRBJ2-1,NA,NA,TGCAGCGTTGATTTATACGGACAGCCCGACAATGAGCAGTTCTTC,CSVDLYGQPDNEQFF
TRBV7-8,TRBJ2-2,TRBD2,few,TGTGCCAGCAGCTTAGTTGGGAGGGCGAACACCGGGGAGCTGTTTTTT,CASSLVGRANTGELFF
TRBV14,TRBJ2-1,NA,few,TGTGCCAGCAGCCAAGATCGGCTCCTCAACGGGGATGAGCAGTTCTTC,CASSQDRLLNGDEQFF
TRBV27,TRBJ2-5,NA,many,TGTGCCAGCAGTAGTTACCTGGCGGGCAGTCAAGAGACCCAGTACTTC,CASSSYLAGSQETQYF
TRBV19,TRBJ2-7,TRBD2,few,TGTGCCAGTAGTAGTTCCGGGACTACGGGATACGAGCAGTACTTC,CASSSSGTTGYEQYF
TRBV6-5,TRBJ1-1,NA,few,TGTGCCAGCAGTCCCCAACAGGGAGGAGGCACTGAAGCTTTCTTT,CASSPQQGGGTEAFF
TRBV7-9,TRBJ1-1,NA,NA,TGTGCCAGCAGCCCCGAAGGGGTGACTGAAGCTTTCTTT,CASSPEGVTEAFF
TRBV6-2/TRBV6-3,TRBJ2-3,TRBD2,NA,TGTGCCAGCAGTTACTCGCCAGCGGGGGGGTCAGATACGCAGTATTTT,CASSYSPAGGSDTQYF
TRBV4-1,TRBJ1-1,TRBD1,NA,TGCGCCAGCAGCCAAGATGGCGCAGGGGGCAACACTGAAGCTTTCTTT,CASSQDGAGGNTEAFF
TRBV4-3,TRBJ2-6,NA,many,TGCGCCAGCAGCCAAGTAAGCGGCTCTGGGGCCAACGTCCTGACTTTC,CASSQVSGSGANVLTF
TRBV29-1,TRBJ2-5,NA,NA,TGCAGCGTTGATTTCCGGGGGCTTTTGGAGACCCAGTACTTC,CSVDFRGLLETQYF
TRBV29-1,TRBJ2-3,NA,NA,TGCAGCCACAGCACCCGGCCAGATACGCAGTATTTT,CSHSTRPDTQYF
TRBV4-1,TRBJ1-1,NA,many,TGCGCCAGCAGCTCCAGGACAGTAGTAACTGAAGCTTTCTTT,CASSSRTVVTEAFF
TRBV27,TRBJ2-6,TRBD1,many,TGTGCCAGCAGTTTTGGCGACAGGGGGCTGTCTGGGGCCAACGTCCTGACTTTC,CASSFGDRGLSGANVLTF
TRBV6-6,TRBJ2-7,NA,many,TGTGCCAGCAGTAACGGGGCTGCCTACGAGCAGTACTTC,CASSNGAAYEQYF
TRBV3-1,TRBJ2-1,NA,many,TGTGCCAGCAGCCTAAAGACTCCTAGCTCCTACAATGAGCAGTTCTTC,CASSLKTPSSYNEQFF
TRBV14,TRBJ1-1,NA,many,TGTGCCAGCAGCCATGCTCAGACGATCAACACTGAAGCTTTCTTT,CASSHAQTINTEAFF
TRBV29-1,TRBJ1-2,NA,many,TGCAGCGTGAGGACACGGCTACCTAACTATGGCTACACCTTC,CSVRTRLPNYGYTF
TRBV6-5,TRBJ1-1,NA,many,TGTGCCAGCAGTTACCCAGGGATGAAGACTGAAGCTTTCTTT,CASSYPGMKTEAFF
TRBV5-1,TRBJ2-3,NA,many,TGCGCCAGCAGCTTTTCCATCAGAAATACGCAGTATTTT,CASSFSIRNTQYF
TRBV5-1,TRBJ1-2,TRBD1,NA,TGCGCCAGCAGCTTGGGCGGCACAGGGGCCTATGGCTACACCTTC,CASSLGGTGAYGYTF
TRBV12-3/TRBV12-4,TRBJ2-7,NA,NA,TGTGCCAGCAGCCCTCGGGGGTACTACGAGCAGTACTTC,CASSPRGYYEQYF
TRBV29-1,TRBJ1-1,NA,few,TGCAGCGGGGGTTCGGGGGCTAGAATGAACACTGAAGCTTTCTTT,CSGGSGARMNTEAFF
TRBV5-1,TRBJ2-5,TRBD1,NA,TGCGCCAGCAGCTCCCTAGACAGGGGGCCGGGGGAGACCCAGTACTTC,CASSSLDRGPGETQYF
TRBV14,TRBJ1-1,NA,few,TGTGCCAGCAGCCAAGGGTTGGGGGGACGAACTGAAGCTTTCTTT,CASSQGLGGRTEAFF
TRBV20-1,TRBJ1-2,TRBD1,NA,TGCAGTGCAAGAGGTGTTCTGGACAGGGCCTCTCACTATGGCGACACCTTC,CSARGVLDRASHYGDTF
TRBV20-1,TRBJ2-7,NA,NA,TGCAGTGCTGTTGGGACGGGAGAAAAAGGGCTGTACTTC,CSAVGTGEKGLYF
TRBV12-5,TRBJ2-1,NA,many,TGTGCTAGTGGTCTCGGACGGAATGAGCAGTTCTTC,CASGLGRNEQFF
TRBV7-6,TRBJ1-1,NA,NA,TGTGCCAGCAGCTCCCTATGGGGGGGGTTTGGGTCTGAAGCTTTCTTT,CASSSLWGGFGSEAFF
TRBV6-1,TRBJ2-7,NA,many,TGTGCCAGCAGTGAAGGGCACCCAGCCTACGAGCAGTACTTC,CASSEGHPAYEQYF
TRBV6-6,TRBJ1-6,NA,NA,TGTGCCAGCAACCCTATAAGGCCTGAGAATTCACCCCTCCACTTT,CASNPIRPENSPLHF
TRBV7-9,TRBJ2-1,TRBD2,NA,TGTGCCAGCAGCTTAAGTAGGGGTAGCGGGAGCTCCTACAATGAGCAGTTCTTC,CASSLSRGSGSSYNEQFF
TRBV6-4,TRBJ1-5,TRBD1,few,TGTGCCAGCAGTTTAAGTCCGAGACAGGGAGGCAATCAGCCCCAGCATTTT,CASSLSPRQGGNQPQHF
TRBV5-4,TRBJ2-1,NA,NA,TGTGCCAGCAGCCAACCCGGTTTTGTGACAGCGGGCTGGGGCAATGAGCAGTTCTTC,CASSQPGFVTAGWGNEQFF
TRBV6-5,TRBJ1-1,NA,NA,TGTGCCAGCAGTAAGACGGCGTTGAACACTGAAGCTTTCTTT,CASSKTALNTEAFF
TRBV5-4,TRBJ2-5,NA,NA,TGTGCCAGCATGACCGGGGGGCGCGAGACCCAGTACTTC,CASMTGGRETQYF
TRBV9,TRBJ2-6,NA,many,TGTGCCAGCAGCGTAGCCTGGACAGCCGGGGCCAACGTCCTGACTTTC,CASSVAWTAGANVLTF
TRBV9,TRBJ2-3,TRBD2,NA,TGTGCCAGCAGCGCCCCTTCACTAGCGGGGGACTTTCCGGATACGCAGTATTTT,CASSAPSLAGDFPDTQYF
TRBV6-5,TRBJ1-6,NA,few,TGTGCCAGCAATAGGGGCTCCTATAATTCACCCCTCCACTTT,CASNRGSYNSPLHF
TRBV20-1,TRBJ2-7,TRBD2,many,TGCAGTGCTTTGGGACTAGCGGGAGGCTACGAGCAGTACTTC,CSALGLAGGYEQYF
TRBV29-1,TRBJ2-5,TRBD2,many,TGCAGCGTTGTAAGTAGCGGGAGGCGGCAAGAGACCCAGTACTTC,CSVVSSGRRQETQYF
TRBV6-5,TRBJ1-4,NA,NA,TGTGCCAGCAGTTCACTCCGGGTCAAATCAACTAATGAAAAACTGTTTTTT,CASSSLRVKSTNEKLFF
TRBV10-3,TRBJ1-1,NA,few,TGTGCCATCAGTGAGGCGGACGTTGAAGCTTTCTTT,CAISEADVEAFF
TRBV29-1,TRBJ2-7,TRBD2,many,TGCAGCGTTGATCTCCTAGCGGGGAGCTCCTACGAGCAGTACTTC,CSVDLLAGSSYEQYF
TRBV5-1,TRBJ2-2,TRBD2,many,TGCGCCAGCAGCGGGGGACTAGCGGGAAACACCGGGGAGCTGTTTTTT,CASSGGLAGNTGELFF
TRBV7-6,TRBJ1-1,NA,many,TGTGCCAGCAGCCAGAGACAGGTGAACACTGAAGCTTTCTTT,CASSQRQVNTEAFF
TRBV5-5,TRBJ2-6,NA,NA,TGTGCCAGCAGCTTGGCATATTCTGGGGCCAACGTCCTGACTTTC,CASSLAYSGANVLTF
TRBV4-2,TRBJ1-5,NA,NA,TGTGCCAGCAGCCAAGATGGGACTGAAGATCAGCCCCAGCATTTT,CASSQDGTEDQPQHF
TRBV19,TRBJ1-2,NA,few,TGTGCCAGCAACCCCCCAGGGACGGGACCTAACTATGGCTACACCTTC,CASNPPGTGPNYGYTF